The subject of this entry is one TCR beta chain. What it recognizes is unknown. Patients with ophthalmopathy all had a Clinical Activity Score of at least 3, a NOSPECS grade of at least 4 and duration under 3 months. The source of the sample is a study of T cells in Graves' hyperthyroidism and ophthalmopathy. Study details: Blood was drawn when the patient was first diagnosed and still untreated.

Germline lookup yields CDR1 MNHEY and CDR2 SMNVEV (reference sequence). There are 15 residues in the CDR3. V was trimmed by 4 bases and J by 6 bases, leaving 13 bases between them. TCR beta CDR3 regions were amplified from RNA transcripts. An initial round of RT-PCR targeting the TCR CDR3 relied on the HTBI primer set. One entry per CDR3 protein results from TCRdb running MiXCR on the multiplex PCR reads. The sample includes hundreds of thousands of distinct CDR3 sequences, 14% to 15% of them seen just once. Points from the study as a whole: In blood, most of the thyroid clonotypes expanded above 0.001 were also present. Model output signaled ophthalmopathy a median roughly 6.5 months ahead of onset.

The V call is TRBV27, the J call TRBJ1-6; D is ambiguous. The TCR was taken from a woman between 40 and 55 years old with Graves' ophthalmopathy. The material sequenced was blood. The CDR3 sequence: CASSSREGPNSPLHF. In DNA, the CDR3 is TGTGCCAGCAGTTCGAGGGAAGGTCCTAATTCACCCCTCCACTTT.